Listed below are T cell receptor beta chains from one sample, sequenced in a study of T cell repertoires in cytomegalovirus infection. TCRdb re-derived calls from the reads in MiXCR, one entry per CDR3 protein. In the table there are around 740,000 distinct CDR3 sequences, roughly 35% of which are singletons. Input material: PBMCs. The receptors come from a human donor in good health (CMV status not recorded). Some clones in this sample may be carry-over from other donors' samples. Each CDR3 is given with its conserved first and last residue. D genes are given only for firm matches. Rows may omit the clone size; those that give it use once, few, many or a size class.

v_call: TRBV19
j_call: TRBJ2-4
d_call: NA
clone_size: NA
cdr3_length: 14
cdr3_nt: TGTGCCAGTAGTATATTAGGGACTCAAGTCATTCAGTACTTC
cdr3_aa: CASSILGTQVIQYF

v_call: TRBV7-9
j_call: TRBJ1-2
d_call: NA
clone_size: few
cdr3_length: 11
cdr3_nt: TGTGCCAGCAGCAGGGACCCTGGCTACACCTTC
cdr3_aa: CASSRDPGYTF

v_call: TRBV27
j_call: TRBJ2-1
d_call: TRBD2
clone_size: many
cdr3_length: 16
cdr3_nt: TGTGCCAGCAGCCCCCGCACTAGCGGCCTATACAATGAGCAGTTCTTC
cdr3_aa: CASSPRTSGLYNEQFF

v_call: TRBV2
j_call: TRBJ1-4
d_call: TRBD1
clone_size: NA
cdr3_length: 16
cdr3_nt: TGTGCCAGCAGTGAAGGGACAGGTGCAACTAATGAAAAACTGTTTTTT
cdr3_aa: CASSEGTGATNEKLFF

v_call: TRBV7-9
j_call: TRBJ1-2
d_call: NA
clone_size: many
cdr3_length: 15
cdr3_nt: TGTGCCAGCACCTTACAGGGTGCCCTATTTTCTGGCTACACCTTC
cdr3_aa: CASTLQGALFSGYTF

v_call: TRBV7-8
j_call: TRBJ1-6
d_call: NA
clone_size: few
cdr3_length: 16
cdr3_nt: TGTGCCAGCAGCTTAGGGTTCGGAGGGGCTAATTCACCCCTCCACTTT
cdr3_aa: CASSLGFGGANSPLHF

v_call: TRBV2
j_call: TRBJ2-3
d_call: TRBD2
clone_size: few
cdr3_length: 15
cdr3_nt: TGTGCCAGCAGGAACGGGAGGCAGGTGACAGATACGCAGTATTTT
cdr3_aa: CASRNGRQVTDTQYF

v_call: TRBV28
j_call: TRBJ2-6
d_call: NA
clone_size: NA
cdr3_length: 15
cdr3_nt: TGTGCCAGCAGTTCCGCTTGGTCTGGGGCCAACGTCCTGACTTTC
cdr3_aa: CASSSAWSGANVLTF

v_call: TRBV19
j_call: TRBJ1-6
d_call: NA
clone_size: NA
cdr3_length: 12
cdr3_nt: TGTGCCAGTAGAAGACAGTTTTCACCCCTCCACTTT
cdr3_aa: CASRRQFSPLHF

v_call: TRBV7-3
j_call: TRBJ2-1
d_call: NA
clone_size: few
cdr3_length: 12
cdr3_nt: TGTGCCAGCAGCCATCCCGGGCAGGAGCAGTTCTTC
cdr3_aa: CASSHPGQEQFF

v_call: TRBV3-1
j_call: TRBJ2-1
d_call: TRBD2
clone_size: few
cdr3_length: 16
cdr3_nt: TGTGCCAGCAGCCCCCGGGGGAGCGGGAGGTCCGATGAGCAGTTCTTC
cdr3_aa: CASSPRGSGRSDEQFF

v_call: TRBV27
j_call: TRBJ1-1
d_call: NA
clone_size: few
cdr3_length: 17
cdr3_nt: TGTGCCAGCAGTTTTTTGGGTAGCGGGCTTGGGAACACTGAAGCTTTCTTT
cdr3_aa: CASSFLGSGLGNTEAFF

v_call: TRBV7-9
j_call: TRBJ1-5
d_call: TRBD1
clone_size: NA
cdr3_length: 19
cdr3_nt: TGTGCCAGCAGCTTATGTGGACACCGGGACAGTTATAGCAATCCGCCCCAGCATTTT
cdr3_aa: CASSLCGHRDSYSNPPQHF

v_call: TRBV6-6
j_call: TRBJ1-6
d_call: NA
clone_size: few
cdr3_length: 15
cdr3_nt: TGTGCCATTGCTTCGGAGAGCTCCTATAATTCACCCCTCCACTTT
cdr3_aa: CAIASESSYNSPLHF

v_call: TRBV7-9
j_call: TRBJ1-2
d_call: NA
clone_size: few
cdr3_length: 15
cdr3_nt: TGTGCCAGCAGCTTAGGACAGACAGCTAACTATGGCTACACCTTC
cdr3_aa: CASSLGQTANYGYTF

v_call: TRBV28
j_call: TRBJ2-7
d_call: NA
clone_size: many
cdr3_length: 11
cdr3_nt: TGTGCCAGCAGTTTTAGGGACGAGCAGTACTTC
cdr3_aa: CASSFRDEQYF

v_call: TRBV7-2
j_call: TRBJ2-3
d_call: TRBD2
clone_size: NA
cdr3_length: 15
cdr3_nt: TGTGCCAGCAGCTTGGTTAGCGGGAGCACAGATACGCAGTATTTT
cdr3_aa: CASSLVSGSTDTQYF

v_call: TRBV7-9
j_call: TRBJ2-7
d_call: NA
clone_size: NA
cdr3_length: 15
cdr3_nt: TGTGCCAGCAGCTTAGCTGTGCGCGGCTCCTACGAGCAGTACTTC
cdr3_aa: CASSLAVRGSYEQYF

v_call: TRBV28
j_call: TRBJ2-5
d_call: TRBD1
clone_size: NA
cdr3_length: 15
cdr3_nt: TGTGCCAGCAGTTTAGGGGGACAGCCTAAAGAGACCCAGTACTTC
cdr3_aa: CASSLGGQPKETQYF

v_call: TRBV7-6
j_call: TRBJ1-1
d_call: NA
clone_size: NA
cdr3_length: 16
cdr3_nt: TGTGCCAGCAGCTTAGCTTCGGCAGGGGCCTACACTGAAGCTTTCTTT
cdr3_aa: CASSLASAGAYTEAFF

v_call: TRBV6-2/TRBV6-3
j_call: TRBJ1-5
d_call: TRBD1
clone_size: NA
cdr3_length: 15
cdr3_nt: TGTGCCAGCAGCCGGACAGGGGGGACAAATCAGCCCCAGCATTTT
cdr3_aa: CASSRTGGTNQPQHF

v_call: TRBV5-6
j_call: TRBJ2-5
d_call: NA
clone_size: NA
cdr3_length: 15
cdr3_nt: TGTGCCAGCAGCGAAGCTACTCAAACTCAAGAGACCCAGTACTTC
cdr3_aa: CASSEATQTQETQYF

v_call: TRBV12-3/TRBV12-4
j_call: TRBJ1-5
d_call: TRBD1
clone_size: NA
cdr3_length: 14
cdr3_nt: TGTGCCAGCAGACCCGGGACAGGGGGTCAGCCCCAGCATTTT
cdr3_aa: CASRPGTGGQPQHF

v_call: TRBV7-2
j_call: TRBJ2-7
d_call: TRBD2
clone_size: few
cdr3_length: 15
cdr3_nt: TGTGCCAGCAGCTCCCTAGCGGGAGGGCCAGGGGAGCAGTACTTC
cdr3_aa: CASSSLAGGPGEQYF

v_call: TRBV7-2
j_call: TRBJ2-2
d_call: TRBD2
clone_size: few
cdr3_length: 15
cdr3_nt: TGTGCCAGCAGCTTATATGGGGGGGACACCGGGGAGCTGTTTTTT
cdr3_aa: CASSLYGGDTGELFF

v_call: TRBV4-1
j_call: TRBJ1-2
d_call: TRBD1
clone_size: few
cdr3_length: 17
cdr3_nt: TGCGCCAGCAGCCAGGAAACCTCGGACAGGGGGCGAGAAGGCTACACCTTC
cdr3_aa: CASSQETSDRGREGYTF

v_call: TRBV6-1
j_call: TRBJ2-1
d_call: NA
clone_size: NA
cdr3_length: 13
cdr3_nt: TGTGCCAGTGGCCAGCGGGCTAACAATGAGCAGTTCTTC
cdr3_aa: CASGQRANNEQFF

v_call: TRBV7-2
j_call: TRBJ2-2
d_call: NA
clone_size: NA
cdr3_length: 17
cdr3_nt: TGTGCCAGCAGCTTAGAAAGGTCCGGGAGAAACACCGGGGAGCTGTTTTTT
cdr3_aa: CASSLERSGRNTGELFF